A selection of T cell receptor beta chains follows, all from one sample in a study of cytomegalovirus exposure and HLA in healthy donors. This table comes from immunoSEQ multiplex PCR, and its TCRdb copy is limited to in-frame clones, with some not included. The sample includes under 200,000 clones, roughly 81% of them seen just once. The sample taken for sequencing was PBMCs. Receptors were obtained from a woman aged 45-65 years in good health and CMV-seronegative. CDR3s include the opening cysteine and the closing phenylalanine or tryptophan. The D gene is left open where the match is weak. Clone size appears in some rows only: once, few, many, or a class for an expanded clone.

J,D,size,V,DNA,CDR3
TRBJ1-1,TRBD1,few,TRBV5-1,TGCGCCAGCAGCGGCCGGGACAGTAATATGAACACTGAAGCTTTCTTT,CASSGRDSNMNTEAFF
TRBJ2-1,.,.,TRBV21-1,TGTGCCAGCAGGGGGACAGGGTTGAATGAGCAGTTCTTC,CASRGTGLNEQFF
TRBJ1-2,.,.,TRBV10-3,TGTGCCATCAGTGAGGAGGCCGTCCGCAATGGCTACACCTTC,CAISEEAVRNGYTF
TRBJ2-3,.,.,TRBV7-2,TGTGCCAGCAGCCATTTTGAGAATACGCAGTATTTT,CASSHFENTQYF
TRBJ1-2,.,.,TRBV28,TGTGCCAGCAGTTTAAAGGTAGTCAGGGGCCTCTATGGCTACACCTTC,CASSLKVVRGLYGYTF
TRBJ1-3,.,.,TRBV7-9,TGTGCCAGCAGCGCACTATACACGGCACTCTCTGGAAACACCATATATTTT,CASSALYTALSGNTIYF
TRBJ2-3,.,.,TRBV6-5,TGTGCCAGCAGTTACGGAGGAACTAGCACAGATACGCAGTATTTT,CASSYGGTSTDTQYF
TRBJ1-2,.,.,TRBV9,TGCGCCAGCAGCGTAGGAGGGTTGACGAGCGGTCAGGACTATGGCTACACCTTC,CASSVGGLTSGQDYGYTF
TRBJ1-2,.,.,TRBV6-5,TGTGCCAGCAGTTACTCGGGTGGGGCCGGATATGGCTACACCTTC,CASSYSGGAGYGYTF
TRBJ1-5,TRBD1,.,TRBV23-1,TGCGCCAGCAGTCGGCGCGGGGACAGGGGAAGCCGTACGACTAGCAATCAGCCCCAGCATTTT,CASSRRGDRGSRTTSNQPQHF
TRBJ2-1,.,.,TRBV18,TGTGCCAGCTCACCCCCAGGGAATGAGCAGTTCTTC,CASSPPGNEQFF
TRBJ2-1,TRBD2,.,TRBV6-6,TGTGCCAGCAGTTACCGGGGGGAATGGAATGAGCAGTTCTTC,CASSYRGEWNEQFF
TRBJ2-5,.,.,TRBV7-9,TGTGCCAGCAGCAACCCGGGAGCTCGTGAGACCCAGTACTTC,CASSNPGARETQYF
TRBJ2-4,TRBD2,few,TRBV5-1,TGCGCCAGCAGCCTCCCTAGCGGCGGTGCCAAAAACATTCAGTACTTC,CASSLPSGGAKNIQYF
TRBJ2-1,TRBD2,.,TRBV5-4,TGTGCCAGCAGCTTTGCTAGCGGGGCTACTCATGAGCAGTTCTTC,CASSFASGATHEQFF
TRBJ1-1,.,.,TRBV7-3,TGTGCCAGCAGCTTATTTCCGAGAACTGAAGCTTTCTTT,CASSLFPRTEAFF
TRBJ2-5,TRBD1,.,TRBV5-4,TGTGCCAGCAGCCCAGGGGGAAACCAAGAGACCCAGTACTTC,CASSPGGNQETQYF
TRBJ2-2,.,.,TRBV9,TGTGCCAGCAGCATAGTGAGGGGGGAGCTGTTTTTT,CASSIVRGELFF
TRBJ2-3,.,.,TRBV7-9,TGTGCCAGCAGCTTAGTTACTAGTGCCTTCGATACGCAGTATTTT,CASSLVTSAFDTQYF
TRBJ1-5,.,.,TRBV27,TGTGCCAGCAGGAGAGATAGCAATCAGCCCCAGCATTTT,CASRRDSNQPQHF
TRBJ2-1,.,.,TRBV12-5,TGTGCTAGTGGTACCGGGAGCTCCTACAATGAGCAGTTCTTC,CASGTGSSYNEQFF
TRBJ2-2,TRBD2,once,TRBV10-3,TGTGCCGTATCACTATCCGGGACTAGCGGGGGGGCCTCCGGGGAGCTGTTTTTT,CAVSLSGTSGGASGELFF
TRBJ2-7,.,.,TRBV28,TGTGCCAGCAGTCCTAGGGGTATTGGGGTCTACGAGCAGTACTTC,CASSPRGIGVYEQYF
TRBJ2-5,.,.,TRBV20-1,TGCAGTGCTAGAGTCGGGGGGACCCAGTACTTC,CSARVGGTQYF
TRBJ2-1,.,.,TRBV7-9,TGTGCCAGCAGCCGAATCCAGGGGATCGGGTACAATGAGCAGTTCTTC,CASSRIQGIGYNEQFF
TRBJ1-3,TRBD1,.,TRBV7-9,TGTGCCAGCAGCCACCCCCGCAATACAGGGGTGGTATCAGGAAACACCATATATTTT,CASSHPRNTGVVSGNTIYF
TRBJ2-5,.,.,TRBV28,TGTGCCAGCAGTTTCACAGGTATCCAAGAGACCCAGTACTTC,CASSFTGIQETQYF
TRBJ2-4,TRBD2,.,TRBV19,TGTGCCAGTAGTATAGTCGGGACTAGCCTGGCAAACATTCAGTACTTC,CASSIVGTSLANIQYF
TRBJ1-1,TRBD1,.,TRBV7-9,TGTGCCAGCAGCTGGGGGACAGGGGAGGTTGCTGAAGCTTTCTTT,CASSWGTGEVAEAFF
TRBJ2-7,.,few,TRBV6-1,TGTGCCAGCAGTGTATCTGCGGGGTACGAGCAGTACTTC,CASSVSAGYEQYF
TRBJ2-1,TRBD1,.,TRBV6-5,TGTGCCAGCAGTTACTCTCTGGACAGGGGCAAGGTTGAGCAGTTCTTC,CASSYSLDRGKVEQFF
TRBJ1-2,.,.,TRBV7-9,TGTTCCTTGAGGGCTAACTATGGCTACACCTTC,CSLRANYGYTF
TRBJ2-1,TRBD1,.,TRBV7-2,TGTGCCAGCAGCTTATTAGGGGGCGAGCAGTTCTTC,CASSLLGGEQFF
TRBJ2-5,TRBD2,.,TRBV11-2,TGTGCCAGCGGGGGGGGGACGGCCTGGGAGGCCCAGTACTTC,CASGGGTAWEAQYF
TRBJ1-1,.,few,TRBV10-3,TGTGCCATCAGTGACCTCCGACTCCGAGCGGGCACTGAAGCTTTCTTT,CAISDLRLRAGTEAFF
TRBJ1-4,.,.,TRBV5-8,TGTGCCAGCAGCTTGGAGCGGGGCCCAACGAAAGAAAAACTGTTTTTT,CASSLERGPTKEKLFF
TRBJ1-1,.,.,TRBV7-9,TGTGCCAGCAGCCGTCCCGGGTCCGCTGAAGCTTTCTTT,CASSRPGSAEAFF
TRBJ2-1,TRBD2,once,TRBV28,TGTGCCAGCAGTCAGCGGGGGGCCGTTGAGCAGTTCTTC,CASSQRGAVEQFF
TRBJ2-5,.,.,TRBV7-2,TGTGCCAGCAGCTTGGAGCTGGGCCAAGAGACCCAGTACTTC,CASSLELGQETQYF
TRBJ2-3,TRBD1,.,TRBV30,TGTGCCCGGGGTACAGGGGACGATACGCAGTATTTT,CARGTGDDTQYF
TRBJ2-3,TRBD1,.,TRBV6-1,TGTGCCAGCAGGGACAGGCATAGCACAGATACGCAGTATTTT,CASRDRHSTDTQYF
TRBJ1-3,.,.,TRBV2,TGTGCCAGCAGTGAATCTCGGTCCTTTAATGGAAACACCATATATTTT,CASSESRSFNGNTIYF
TRBJ2-1,TRBD2,.,TRBV29-1,TGCAGCGTTGAAGATCCCAGCGGGACCTACAATGAGCAGTTCTTC,CSVEDPSGTYNEQFF